This T cell receptor beta chain was sequenced during a study of PD-L1 blockade in urothelial cancer. Study information: Enrolled patients had been treated previously with 0 to 3 chemotherapy regimens. Once treatment had started, blood was analyzed at 3 weeks (second dose) and again at 6 weeks. Study-wide results and caveats: Those with durable benefit had larger increases in tumor-associated blood clones at 3 weeks.

Data came from immunoSEQ multiplex PCR; TCRdb stores just in-frame clones and leaves some out. The profile shows 90,000 or so clones, around 90% of them singletons. In germline, CDR1 is SGHVS, CDR2 FQNEAQ. The CDR3 extends over 18 amino acids. The germline V and J ends were trimmed by 2 bases and 5 bases, with 23 bases remaining between them. Time point in this sample: pretreatment peripheral blood. Between 1 and 8 samples per patient were obtained, pretreatment and on-treatment. This clone was seen a single time. Its specificity is unknown. The TCR sequence derives from a man aged 60-69 years with urothelial cancer. The chain uses TRBV7-8 and TRBJ2-3; weak D call: TRBD2 (5 bases). The specimen was PBMCs, collected around atezolizumab (anti-PD-L1) treatment. The CDR3 is CASSLYPGEGRVKDTQYF. DNA of the CDR3: TGTGCCAGCAGCTTATACCCCGGTGAGGGCCGGGTAAAAGATACGCAGTATTTT.